The clone carrying this TCR beta chain has just a few counts. A sample-barcoded 5' primer and a J-beta primer mix were used in a second PCR of roughly 7 to 11 cycles. TCRdb processed the 5' RACE reads anew with MiXCR; each CDR3 protein has one entry. There are 800,000 to 1,000,000 distinct CDR3 sequences in the sample; 48% occur only once, and 13% lies in the top ten. Peripheral blood, about 9.8 milliliters per donor, was collected. Per sample, a minimum of 6 million PBMCs were isolated. Per individual sample, total RNA of at least 5 micrograms was extracted. These data belong to a study of blood T cells in healthy people across ages. The clonotype comes from a man aged 25 to 45 in good health. Sequencing was performed on blood.

The CDR3 reads CASSEVWVGNQPQHF. Written as DNA, the CDR3 is TGTGCCAGCAGTGAAGTCTGGGTCGGGAATCAGCCCCAGCATTTT. V is TRBV6-1 and J is TRBJ1-5; D not resolved. The CDR3 loop spans 15 amino acids. CDR1 and CDR2 (germline): MNHNS, SASEGT. With 1 base removed from V and 4 bases from J, the gap between germline ends came to 11 bases.